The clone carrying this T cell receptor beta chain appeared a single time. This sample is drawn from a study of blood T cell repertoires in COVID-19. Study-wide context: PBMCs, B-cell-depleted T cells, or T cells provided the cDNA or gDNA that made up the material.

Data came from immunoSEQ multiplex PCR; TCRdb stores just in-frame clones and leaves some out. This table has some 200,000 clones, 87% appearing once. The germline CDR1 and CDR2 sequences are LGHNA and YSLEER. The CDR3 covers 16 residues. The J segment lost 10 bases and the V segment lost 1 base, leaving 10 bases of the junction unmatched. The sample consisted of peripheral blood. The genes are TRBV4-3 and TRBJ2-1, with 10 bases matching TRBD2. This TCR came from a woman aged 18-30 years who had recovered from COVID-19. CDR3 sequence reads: CASSQVERGGSEEQFF. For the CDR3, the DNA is TGCGCCAGCAGCCAAGTAGAGCGGGGGGGCTCAGAAGAGCAGTTCTTC.